The 10 T cell receptor beta chains below all came from one sample that was sequenced in a study of control samples from healthy donors and cancer patients. Clones were sequenced by immunoSEQ multiplex PCR, and TCRdb holds only the in-frame ones, with some missing. The profile shows fewer than 95,000 clones, about nine tenths of them singletons. The specimen sequenced was blood. All receptors derive from a man aged 25 to 45 in good health.

DNA for the CDR3: TGCGCCAGCAGCTTGTTTACAGGGACATTGAACACTGAAGCTTTCTTT. Protein product: CASSLFTGTLNTEAFF. This chain connects TRBV5-1 to TRBJ1-1, with D possibly TRBD1 on 6 matching bases. The germline CDR1 and CDR2 sequences are SGHRS and YFSETQ. This CDR3 is 16 amino acids long. V lost 1 base to trimming and J lost 0 bases, with 13 bases between them.

The chain employs TRBV11-3 and TRBJ2-3; D not resolved. The V gene lost 0 bases and the J gene lost 1 base, with 8 bases spanning the gap. From germline, CDR1 is SGHNT and CDR2 YENEEA. This CDR3 region has 15 residues. The CDR3 sequence is CASSLEARRTDTQYF. The CDR3 nucleotides read TGTGCCAGCAGCTTAGAGGCCCGTCGCACAGATACGCAGTATTTT. Combining the CDR3 with reference TRBV11-3 and TRBJ2-3 gives the whole variable domain EAGVVQSPRYKIIEKKQPVAFWCNPISGHNTLYWYLQNLGQGPELLIRYENEEAVDDSQLPKDRFSAERLKGVDSTLKIQPAELGDSAVYLCASSLEARRTDTQYFGPGTRLTVL.

V and J are TRBV27 and TRBJ2-3; 7 bases match TRBD2. V shed 7 bases, J shed 0 bases, and the junction held 13 bases outside the gene matches. The CDR3 spans 17 residues. Looked up from germline, CDR1 is MNHEY and CDR2 is SMNVEV (reference sequence). This CDR3 is CASTSGGLGSSTDTQYF. The CDR3 nucleotides are TGTGCCAGCACCTCGGGGGGACTGGGGTCTAGCACAGATACGCAGTATTTT.

This chain links TRBV18 with TRBJ1-6; D is possibly TRBD1 (5 bases). Germline V gene lookup returns CDR1 KGHSH and CDR2 LQKENI. The CDR3 runs 17 residues. The ends were cut back, 2 bases at V and 7 bases at J, with 18 bases in the middle. The CDR3 nucleotides are TGTGCCAGCTCACCAACGAGGGGCGGGTTGCAGAATTCACCCCTCCACTTT. It yields the protein CASSPTRGGLQNSPLHF.

CDR3 loop: CASSFEPGGLAEKFF. Written as DNA, the CDR3 is TGTGCCAGCAGTTTCGAACCGGGGGGGCTCGCAGAAAAGTTCTTC. This chain joins TRBV28 and TRBJ2-1, with 8 positions matching TRBD2. This CDR3 region has 15 residues. Germline V lookup: CDR1 MDHEN, CDR2 SYDVKM. V shed 3 bases, J shed 14 bases, and the junction held 15 bases outside the gene matches.

The chain joins TRBV21-1 to TRBJ1-1; the DNA was not compared with TRBD1, the D call given in the table. TRBV21-1 is tagged as a pseudogene. The CDR3 loop spans 14 amino acids. CDR3 sequence (DNA): TGTGCCAGCAGCTTCGTTTCCGACAGGGGTGAAGCTTTCTTT. The encoded protein is CASSFVSDRGEAFF.

The rearrangement links TRBV19 to TRBJ2-3, with D maybe TRBD2 (5 bases). V was cut by 5 bases and J by 3 bases, with 21 bases left in between. CDR1 LNHDA and CDR2 SQIVND come from the germline V gene (reference sequence). This CDR3 comprises 17 residues. The CDR3 coding sequence is TGTGCCAGTAGTCGAAACCTTGGGGTGGGAGTGACAGATACGCAGTATTTT. As protein: CASSRNLGVGVTDTQYF.

The chain uses TRBV24-1 and TRBJ2-1, with 7 positions matching TRBD1. The V segment lost 4 bases and the J segment 6 bases; nucleotides outside the gene matches: 8. CDR1 is KGHDR and CDR2 is SFDVKD in the germline V gene. The CDR3 consists of 15 residues. The CDR3 bases are TGTGCCACCAGTGAGATAAGGACAGGCTCCAATGAGCAGTTCTTC. Amino acid sequence: CATSEIRTGSNEQFF.

J is TRBJ1-5 and V is TRBV18, with TRBD1 as a possible D gene (6 bases). With 4 bases removed from V and 2 bases from J, the gap between germline ends came to 18 bases. CDR1 KGHSH and CDR2 LQKENI come from the germline V gene. CDR3 length equals 17 residues. The CDR3 nucleotides read TGTGCCAGCTCACTGCAAGGGGGGCGGACGGGCAATCAGCCCCAGCATTTT. Amino acid sequence: CASSLQGGRTGNQPQHF.

The rearrangement joins TRBV7-8 to TRBJ2-2; 11 bases fit TRBD2. Trimming cost V 4 bases and J 7 bases; bases outside gene matches: 11. The CDR3 is 17 residues long. The germline CDR1 and CDR2 sequences are SGHVS and FQNEAQ. The CDR3 DNA reads TGTGCCAGCAGCTCCTCGGGACTAGCGGCTTTTGGCGGGGAGCTGTTTTTT. As protein: CASSSSGLAAFGGELFF.